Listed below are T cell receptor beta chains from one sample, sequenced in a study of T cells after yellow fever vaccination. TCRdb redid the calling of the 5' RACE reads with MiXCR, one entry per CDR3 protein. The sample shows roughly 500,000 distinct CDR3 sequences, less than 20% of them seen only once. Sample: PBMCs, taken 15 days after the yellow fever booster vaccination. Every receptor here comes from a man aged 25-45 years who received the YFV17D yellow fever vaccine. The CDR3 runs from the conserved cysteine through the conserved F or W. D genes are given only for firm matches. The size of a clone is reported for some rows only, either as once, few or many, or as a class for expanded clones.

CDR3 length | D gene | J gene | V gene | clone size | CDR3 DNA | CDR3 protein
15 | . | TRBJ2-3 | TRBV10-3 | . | TGTGCCATCCTGGCGAGGGAGGGGGGCACAGATACGCAGTATTTT | CAILAREGGTDTQYF
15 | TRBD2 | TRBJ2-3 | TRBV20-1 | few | TGCAGTGCGCCCTTGAGAGCGGGAGGGGGAGATACGCAGTATTTT | CSAPLRAGGGDTQYF
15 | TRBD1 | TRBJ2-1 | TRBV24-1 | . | TGTGCCACCAGTGCCAAGACAGGGGGCTACAATGAGCAGTTCTTC | CATSAKTGGYNEQFF
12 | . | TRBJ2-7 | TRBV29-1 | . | TGCAGCGTGGGTTTGACAGCCTACGAGCAGTACTTC | CSVGLTAYEQYF
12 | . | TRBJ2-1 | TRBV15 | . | TGTGCCACCAGCGCAACAGGGATCGGTCAGTTCTTC | CATSATGIGQFF
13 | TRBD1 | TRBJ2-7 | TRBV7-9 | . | TGTGCCAGCAGCGCACAGGGGGCGGGCGAGCAGTACTTC | CASSAQGAGEQYF
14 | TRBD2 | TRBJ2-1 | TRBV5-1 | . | TGCGCCAGCAGCTTGGAGGTAGCGGGAGCAACAAAGTTCTTC | CASSLEVAGATKFF
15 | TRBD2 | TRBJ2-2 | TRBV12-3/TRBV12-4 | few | TGTGCCAGCAGTTTCGTAGGCGGGAGGGCCGGGGAGCTGTTTTTT | CASSFVGGRAGELFF
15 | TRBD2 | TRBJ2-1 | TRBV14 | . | TGTGCCAGCAGCCAAGTGACGGGAGGGGGGAATGAGCAGTTCTTC | CASSQVTGGGNEQFF
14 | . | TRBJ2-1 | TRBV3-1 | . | TGTGCCAGCAGCCAACCCGGACAGAACAATGAGCAGTTCTTC | CASSQPGQNNEQFF
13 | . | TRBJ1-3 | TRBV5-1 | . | TGCGCCAGCAGCTGGGACGGCGGAAACACCATATATTTT | CASSWDGGNTIYF
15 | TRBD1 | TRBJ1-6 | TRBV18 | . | TGTGCCAGCTCACCAGGACAGGCGGATAATTCACCCCTCCACTTT | CASSPGQADNSPLHF
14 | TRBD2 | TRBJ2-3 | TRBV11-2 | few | TGTGCCAGCAGCTTAGCGCGGGGGTTGAGGACGCAGTATTTT | CASSLARGLRTQYF
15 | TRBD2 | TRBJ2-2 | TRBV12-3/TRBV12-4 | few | TGTGCCAGCAGTTCCCGAAAGCAGCGGGGGGGGGAGCTGTTTTTT | CASSSRKQRGGELFF
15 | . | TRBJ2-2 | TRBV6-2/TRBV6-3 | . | TGTGCCAGCAGTTACGGCTGGGCCAACACCGGGGAGCTGTTTTTT | CASSYGWANTGELFF
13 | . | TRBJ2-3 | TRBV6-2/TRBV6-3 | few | TGTGCCAGCAGTGACCCCACGCGTGATACGCAGTATTTT | CASSDPTRDTQYF
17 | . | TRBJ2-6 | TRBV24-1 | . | TGTGCCACCAGTGACCTACGGGCGGGGTTTGGGGCCAACGTCCTGACTTTC | CATSDLRAGFGANVLTF
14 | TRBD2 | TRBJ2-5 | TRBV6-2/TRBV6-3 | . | TGTGCCAGCAGACCTAGCGGGAGCAAAGAGACCCAGTACTTC | CASRPSGSKETQYF
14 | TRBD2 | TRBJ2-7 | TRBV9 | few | TGTGCCAGCAGCGTAGCTGGGGGGGTCTACGAGCAGTACTTC | CASSVAGGVYEQYF
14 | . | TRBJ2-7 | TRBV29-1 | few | TGCAGCGTTGCCGGTCCGGGGAGGAGGTACGAGCAGTACTTC | CSVAGPGRRYEQYF
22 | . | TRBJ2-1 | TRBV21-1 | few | TGTGCCAGCAGCATAACCCTATTCCCACTAGCGGGAGGATCTCCTACCTACAATGAGCAGTTCTTC | CASSITLFPLAGGSPTYNEQFF
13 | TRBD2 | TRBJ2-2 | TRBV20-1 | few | TGCAGTGCTTGGACTAGCAGTCCCGGGGAGCTGTTTTTT | CSAWTSSPGELFF
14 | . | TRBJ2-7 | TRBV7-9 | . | TGTGCCAGCAGCCCTAGGACCAACATCTACGAGCAGTACTTC | CASSPRTNIYEQYF
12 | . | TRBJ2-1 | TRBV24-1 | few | TGTGCCACCAGTGGGGCTAGCAATGAGCAGTTCTTC | CATSGASNEQFF
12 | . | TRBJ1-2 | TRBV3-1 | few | TGTGCCAGCAGCGCCCGGGCGGGTGGCTACACCTTC | CASSARAGGYTF
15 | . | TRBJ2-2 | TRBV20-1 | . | TGCAGTGCTAGAGACTTTGGCGGGAACACCGGGGAGCTGTTTTTT | CSARDFGGNTGELFF
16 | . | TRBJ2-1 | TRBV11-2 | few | TGTGCCAGCAGCTCGGCTGTGACTAGCTCCTACAATGAGCAGTTCTTC | CASSSAVTSSYNEQFF
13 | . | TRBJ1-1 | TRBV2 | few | TGTGCCAGCAGTACCGACAGTCACACTGAAGCTTTCTTT | CASSTDSHTEAFF
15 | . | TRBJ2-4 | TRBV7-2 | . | TGTGCCAGCAGCTTAGTGGCGTTAGCCAAAAACATTCAGTACTTC | CASSLVALAKNIQYF
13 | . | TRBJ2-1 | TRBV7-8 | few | TGTGCCAGCTCTATGGGTCGGGACAATGAGCAGTTCTTC | CASSMGRDNEQFF
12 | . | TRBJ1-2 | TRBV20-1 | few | TGCAGTGCTAACCCGGAGTACTATGGCTACACCTTC | CSANPEYYGYTF
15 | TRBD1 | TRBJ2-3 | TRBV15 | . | TGTGCCACCAGCAGAGGGGACAGATTCACAGATACGCAGTATTTT | CATSRGDRFTDTQYF
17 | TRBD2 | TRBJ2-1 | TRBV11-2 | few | TGTGCCAGCAGCTTAGGGAGACTAGCGGGAGCTTACAATGAGCAGTTCTTC | CASSLGRLAGAYNEQFF
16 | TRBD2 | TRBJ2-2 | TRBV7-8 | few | TGTGCCAGCAGTCCAAGGACTAGCCTGAACACCGGGGAGCTGTTTTTT | CASSPRTSLNTGELFF
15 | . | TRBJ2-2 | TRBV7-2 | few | TGTGCCAGCTCCCCGGGGCAGGGTTATGCCGGGGAGCTGTTTTTT | CASSPGQGYAGELFF
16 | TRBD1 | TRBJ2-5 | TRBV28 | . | TGTGCCAGCAGGGAACTTCAGGGGGTCGCCCAAGAGACCCAGTACTTC | CASRELQGVAQETQYF
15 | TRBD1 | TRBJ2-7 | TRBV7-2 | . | TGTGCCAGCAGCTTAGCGGGGGACAGACACTACGAGCAGTACTTC | CASSLAGDRHYEQYF
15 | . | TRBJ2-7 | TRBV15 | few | TGTGCCACCAGCAGAGAGAACGGACCGTTCTACGAGCAGTACTTC | CATSRENGPFYEQYF
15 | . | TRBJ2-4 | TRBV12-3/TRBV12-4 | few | TGTGCCAGCAGTTTAAGTGCGGGGGCCAAAAACATTCAGTACTTC | CASSLSAGAKNIQYF
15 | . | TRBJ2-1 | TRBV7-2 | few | TGTGCCAGCAGACGTTCCAGCACTAATGTGGATGAGCAGTTCTTC | CASRRSSTNVDEQFF
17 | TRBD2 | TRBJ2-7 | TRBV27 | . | TGTGCCAGCAGTTTCCTGACTAGCGGGAGCTTAACCTACGAGCAGTACTTC | CASSFLTSGSLTYEQYF
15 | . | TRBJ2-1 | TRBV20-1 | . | TGCAGTGCTAGAGAGGACAGCCGCCATTACAATGAGCAGTTCTTC | CSAREDSRHYNEQFF